This TCR beta chain was identified during a study of blood T cell repertoires in COVID-19 (dated by TCRdb to between 2020 and 2021). Concerning the study at large: Collaborator samples came from the United States, Italy and Spain and covered acute and convalescent phases of COVID-19. The material from the prospective study consisted of cDNA or gDNA derived from T cells, B-cell-depleted T cells, or PBMCs. The dataset comprised deeply sampled blood TCRbeta repertoires from subjects exposed to, actively infected with, or recovered from COVID-19. Sample metadata almost always included a de-identified subject ID, COVID-19 status, age in years and sex. Where HLA class I and class II types were available, the types were taken from metadata supplied by the sample provider, not from assay-based typing. The repertoires were released in a freely available public database meant as a resource for research on the immune response to SARS-CoV-2. Samples were obtained from the ongoing ImmuneRACE study (first 160 participants) and from 1,254 subjects provided by 6 global collaborators. Paper-wide results and their limitations: The quantity of clinical and demographic metadata differed by source and by participant and was supplied without curation.

The immunoSEQ Assay, a bias-controlled multiplex PCR, was used to amplify TCRbeta CDR3 regions from genomic DNA. As for the authors' bioinformatics: Nucleated cell counts per sample were estimated from amplification of reference gene primers within the assay. To quantify the absolute abundance of each unique TCRbeta CDR3 rearrangement, sequence reads were collapsed and filtered. For each sample, productive Simpson clonality was calculated as the square root of Simpson's diversity index across productive rearrangements. TCRdb mirrors the immuneACCESS table, restricted to in-frame sequences. Some clones are absent from its copies; in checked studies, under half trace to an unresolved V gene, and the reason for the others is unknown. That table is the source of V, J and clone size, and D and trimming were worked out from the DNA. For this sample there are 150,000 to 180,000 clones; approximately 83% appear just once. Together, the top ten hold roughly an eighth of the sample.

For CDR1 and CDR2, the germline V gene lists ENHRY and SYGVKD. From cysteine to phenylalanine, the CDR3 is 13 amino acids long. Of all the DNA, just the CDR3 is kept, 39 bases in frame from base 1. V is pared back by 4 bases and J by 0 bases, with 4 bases lying between the germline termini. One collaborating source in Seattle enrolled patients while the patients were actively infected and followed the patients over time throughout the course of disease. Whole blood was collected in K2EDTA tubes by collaborating institutions according to the institutions' own protocols. For TCRbeta analysis, collaborators shipped samples as frozen whole blood, isolated PBMCs, or DNA extracted from either of those sample types. Turning to this clone: Its target antigen remains unknown. No base-level quality is on record; no much larger clone is a single base apart.

The TCR sequence derives from a woman in her fifties or sixties with COVID-19, enrolled during active disease. Recombination connected TRBV10-3 to TRBJ1-3; a confident D gene designation cannot be given. Sequenced input: peripheral blood. The CDR3 corresponds to CAISASSGNTIYF. The DNA sequence follows: TGTGCCATCAGTGCGAGCTCTGGAAACACCATATATTTT.